The 25 T cell receptor beta chains reported below all come from one sample, sequenced in a study of blood T cell repertoires in COVID-19. Method: immunoSEQ multiplex PCR; TCRdb's copy keeps in-frame clones and lacks some. This repertoire shows approximately 100,000 clones, 80% to 90% found once; its top ten account for roughly 12%. Sequenced material: peripheral blood. The receptors were sampled from a woman in her twenties or thirties with acute or convalescent COVID-19.

The CDR3 protein is CASSLDRPYGYTF. The CDR3 bases are TGTGCCAGCAGCTTAGACAGGCCCTATGGCTACACCTTC. This chain uses TRBV7-8 with TRBJ1-2; D perhaps matches TRBD1 (5 bases). The CDR3 covers 13 residues. Germline CDR1 and CDR2: SGHVS and FQNEAQ. V lost 1 base, J lost 4 bases, and 7 bases lay in between.

This clone turned up a few times. J is TRBJ1-1 and V is TRBV12-3 or TRBV12-4; D is ambiguous. Trimming removed 6 bases at V and 4 bases at J, with 9 bases between. This CDR3 has 12 amino acids. In DNA, the CDR3 is TGTGCCAGCAGACCCGGGGTCACTGAAGCTTTCTTT. It is translated as CASRPGVTEAFF.

The V and J genes are TRBV5-1 and TRBJ1-5; a possible D gene is TRBD1 (5 bases). Trimming cost V 0 bases and J 4 bases, with 11 bases left between them. Germline lookup yields CDR1 SGHRS and CDR2 YFSETQ. CDR3 length: 15 amino acids. In nucleotides, the CDR3 is TGCGCCAGCAGCTTGGGGGGAGGGGAAAATCAGCCCCAGCATTTT. Translated: CASSLGGGENQPQHF.

This chain connects TRBV2 to TRBJ1-2, with D perhaps matching TRBD1 (5 bases). The CDR3 has 14 amino acids. The V gene lost 2 bases and the J gene lost 4 bases, with 11 bases spanning the gap. Per germline, CDR1 SNHLY and CDR2 FYNNEI. In DNA, the CDR3 is TGTGCCAGCAGTGAACCCGGGGGAACCTATGGCTACACCTTC. Protein: CASSEPGGTYGYTF.

The chain combines TRBV7-2 with TRBJ2-3; no definite D call. The V gene lost 10 bases and the J gene lost 6 bases, with 14 bases spanning the gap. Per the germline V gene, CDR1 is SGHTA and CDR2 is FQGNSA. The CDR3 is made up of 12 amino acids. This CDR3 is CATRLVSDTQYF. In DNA form, the CDR3 reads TGTGCCACTCGTCTAGTCAGCGATACGCAGTATTTT.

The chain carries TRBV10-1 and TRBJ1-5, with D possibly matching TRBD1 (5 bases). Germline CDR1 and CDR2: WNHNN and SYGVQD (reference sequence). V was clipped by 2 bases and J by 5 bases, with 7 bases between them. CDR3 size: 13 residues. As DNA, the CDR3 is TGCGCCAGCAGTGAGGAAGGGGATCAGCCCCAGCATTTT. Translation: CASSEEGDQPQHF.

The J gene is TRBJ1-3, the V gene TRBV27; 9 bases agree with TRBD1. The CDR3 extends over 14 amino acids. From germline, CDR1 is MNHEY and CDR2 SMNVEV (reference sequence). V trimming: 4 bases; J trimming: 2 bases; junction bases outside the gene matches: 0. This CDR3 reads CASSYRGPGNTIYF. In DNA form, the CDR3 reads TGTGCCAGCAGTTACAGGGGGCCTGGAAACACCATATATTTT.

CDR3: CASSQGSMVTGELFF. The DNA for the CDR3 is TGTGCCAGCAGCCAAGGCTCGATGGTGACGGGGGAACTGTTTTTT. This chain connects TRBV14 to TRBJ1-4, with a possible D match to TRBD1 (5 bases). The length of the CDR3 is 15 residues. Trimming stripped 1 base from V and 12 bases from J, with 18 bases between. Germline-derived CDR1 and CDR2 are SGHDN and FVKESK. Looking up the rest from reference TRBV14 and TRBJ1-4 gives the full variable domain: EAGVTQFPSHSVIEKGQTVTLRCDPISGHDNLYWYRRVMGKEIKFLLHFVKESKQDESGMPNNRFLAERTGGTYSTLKVQPAELEDSGVYFCASSQGSMVTGELFFGSGTQLSVL.

V usage is TRBV5-1 and J usage is TRBJ1-1, with unresolved D. The CDR3 covers 14 residues. Germline CDR1 and CDR2: SGHRS and YFSETQ. Trimming shortened V by 1 base and J by 1 base, and 8 bases separated the two germline ends. CDR3 region: CASSLQVSNTEAFF. CDR3 bases: TGCGCCAGCAGCTTGCAGGTTTCGAACACTGAAGCTTTCTTT.

The table lists this clone with a count of one. The chain links TRBV2 to TRBJ1-1; a possible D gene is TRBD1 (5 bases). The V end lost 6 bases, the J end lost 1 base, and 9 bases lay between the germline ends. This CDR3 is built from 13 residues. Germline V gene lookup returns CDR1 SNHLY and CDR2 FYNNEI. Written as DNA, the CDR3 is TGTGCCAGCAGGGCACAGGCGAACACTGAAGCTTTCTTT. Protein product: CASRAQANTEAFF.

V and J are TRBV9 and TRBJ2-1; TRBD2 matches 12 bases. Germline V lookup: CDR1 SGDLS, CDR2 YYNGEE. The trim removed 3 bases at V and 8 bases at J, leaving 12 bases unmatched. The CDR3 is 17 residues long. CDR3 region: CASSARLAGVQNYEQFF. The CDR3 DNA reads TGTGCCAGCAGCGCACGACTAGCGGGGGTCCAGAACTATGAGCAGTTCTTC.

This chain joins TRBV12-5 and TRBJ2-3; 8 nucleotides match TRBD2. The V gene end was trimmed by 5 bases and the J gene end by 0 bases; junction bases not matched to a gene: 13. The CDR3 runs to 18 residues. The V gene's germline CDR1 is LGHNT and CDR2 FRNRAP. DNA for the CDR3: TGTGCTAGTGGTCTAAGGCCTACTAGCGGTACTAGCACAGATACGCAGTATTTT. Protein sequence: CASGLRPTSGTSTDTQYF.

V gene TRBV30 combines with J gene TRBJ2-7; TRBD1 is a possible D gene (6 bases). This CDR3 spans 13 amino acids. Looked up from germline, CDR1 is GTSNPN and CDR2 is SVGIG (reference sequence). The V and J ends lost 2 bases and 2 bases respectively, with 10 bases between them. The DNA of the CDR3 is TGTGCCTGGAGTCCGGGACATACCTACGAGCAGTACTTC. It specifies CAWSPGHTYEQYF. The full variable domain, in which reference TRBV30 and TRBJ2-7 provide the parts outside the CDR3, is SQTIHQWPATLVQPVGSPLSLECTVEGTSNPNLYWYRQAAGRGLQLLFYSVGIGQISSEVPQNLSASRPQDRQFILSSKKLLLSDSGFYLCAWSPGHTYEQYFGPGTRLTVT.

As regards this clone: Germline is not matched at one junction end, which may reflect a read error. The rearrangement links TRBV3-1 (or the pseudogene TRBV3-2) to TRBJ2-3; no definite D call. The CDR3 spans 14 residues. Germline V gives CDR1 LGHDT, CDR2 YNNKEL (reference sequence). CDR3 protein: CVSSQATDTDTQYF. CDR3 DNA: TGTGTCAGCAGCCAGGCAACAGACACAGATACGCAGTATTTT.

The chain uses TRBV30 and TRBJ2-3; TRBD1 matches at 7 bases. The V gene's germline CDR1 is GTSNPN and CDR2 SVGIG (reference sequence). The CDR3 covers 12 residues. The J segment lost 6 bases and the V segment lost 4 bases, leaving 4 bases of the junction unmatched. DNA of the CDR3: TGTGCCTGGAACAGGGGTGGTGATACGCAGTATTTT. Residues: CAWNRGGDTQYF.

This clone has just a few counts. This chain connects TRBV5-5 to TRBJ1-3; D is unclear. Per germline, CDR1 SGHKS and CDR2 YYEKEE (reference sequence). V lost 2 bases to trimming and J lost 4 bases, with 13 bases between them. The CDR3 covers 15 residues. CDR3 sequence reads: CASSFYGSGGNTIYF. CDR3 DNA sequence: TGTGCCAGCAGCTTTTACGGGTCTGGCGGAAACACCATATATTTT.

This chain joins TRBV12-5 and TRBJ1-4; 12 nucleotides agree with TRBD1. After removal of 6 bases from V and 8 bases from J, the junction contained 7 bases not matched to a gene. This CDR3 has 15 amino acids. Germline V gene data show CDR1 as LGHNT and CDR2 as FRNRAP. DNA of the CDR3: TGTGCTAGTGGCCGAACCGGGACAGGGGGCGAAAAACTGTTTTTT. Protein product: CASGRTGTGGEKLFF.

CDR3 sequence: CASSFLTGSVTDTQYF. CDR3 sequence (DNA): TGCGCCAGCAGCTTCCTGACAGGGTCCGTCACAGATACGCAGTATTTT. The chain employs TRBV5-1 and TRBJ2-3, with 7 bases fitting TRBD1. Germline-derived CDR1 and CDR2 are SGHRS and YFSETQ. V lost 2 bases to trimming and J lost 2 bases; unmatched junction nucleotides: 8. The CDR3 is made up of 16 amino acids.

This sequence joins TRBV3-1 (or the pseudogene TRBV3-2) and TRBJ2-1; 11 bases are shared with TRBD2. Trimming took 4 bases from V and 7 from J; bases not matched to a gene: 6. Germline-derived CDR1 and CDR2 are LGHDT and YNNKEL (reference sequence). The CDR3 is 15 amino acids. DNA of the CDR3: TGTGCCAGCAGCCGTACTAGCGGGGGTTGGAATGAGCAGTTCTTC. Its translation: CASSRTSGGWNEQFF.

V is TRBV3-1 (or the pseudogene TRBV3-2) and J is TRBJ1-2; 8 bases are a match to TRBD1. CDR3 length: 15 residues. The V gene's germline CDR1 is LGHDT and CDR2 YNNKEL (reference sequence). V was pared by 2 bases and J by 8 bases, with 10 bases of the junction left unmatched. The CDR3 DNA is TGTGCCAGCAGCCAACAAACAGGGGGAAGTTTGGGCTACACCTTC. This codes for CASSQQTGGSLGYTF.

This CDR3 reads CASAPRTGNYGYTF. DNA of the CDR3: TGTGCCAGTGCCCCGAGGACAGGCAACTATGGCTACACCTTC. This rearrangement joins TRBV3-1 (or the pseudogene TRBV3-2) to TRBJ1-2; 7 positions match TRBD1. Germline V gene sequence: CDR1 LGHDT, CDR2 YNNKEL (reference sequence). The V and J ends lost 9 bases and 2 bases, in that order; junction bases with no gene match: 9. This CDR3 has 14 amino acids.

The genes are TRBV10-2 and TRBJ1-1, with D uncertain. Germline V lookup: CDR1 WSHSY, CDR2 SAAADI. The CDR3 covers 13 residues. Trimming cost V 4 bases and J 3 bases, with 9 bases left between them. The CDR3 coding sequence is TGCGCCAGCAGTGTCGGCCGGGACACTGAAGCTTTCTTT. Its protein is CASSVGRDTEAFF.

The gene calls are TRBV4-1 and TRBJ1-3; the match to TRBD1 covers 7 bases. The V gene end was trimmed by 3 bases and the J gene end by 2 bases; junction bases not matched to a gene: 4. The CDR3 covers 15 residues. CDR1 and CDR2 (germline): MGHRA, YSYEKL. CDR3 region: CASSQPGTAGNTIYF. The CDR3 DNA reads as TGCGCCAGCAGCCAGCCCGGGACAGCTGGAAACACCATATATTTT.

This sequence joins TRBV9 and TRBJ2-2; 9 nucleotides line up with TRBD1. V lost 4 bases and J lost 4; bases outside the gene matches: 8. Germline V gene sequence: CDR1 SGDLS, CDR2 YYNGEE. The CDR3 runs 16 residues. The CDR3, as DNA: TGTGCCAGCAGCCCGACGACAGGGGGTGGCACCGGGGAGCTGTTTTTT. Amino acids: CASSPTTGGGTGELFF.

CDR3 bases: TGTGCCAGCAGTTTAGGGACCCTGGGGGGGATGAATTCACCCCTCCACTTT. It encodes CASSLGTLGGMNSPLHF. The rearrangement uses TRBV28 and TRBJ1-6; D is possibly TRBD1 (5 bases). Germline CDR1 MDHEN, CDR2 SYDVKM. The CDR3 extends over 17 amino acids. V was shortened by 2 bases and J by 7 bases, with 18 bases between the two germline ends.